This entry lists 28 T cell receptor beta chains sequenced from one sample in a study of blood T cell repertoires in COVID-19. Generated by immunoSEQ multiplex PCR, the TCRdb table keeps only in-frame clones and is missing some. The table shows around 140,000 clones, with roughly three quarters occurring only once. Sequencing was carried out using peripheral blood. Receptors originate from a woman aged 55-75 years with acute or convalescent COVID-19.

This chain joins TRBV9 and TRBJ1-4; D might be TRBD1 (6 bases). Trimming shortened V by 0 bases and J by 4 bases, and 7 bases separated the two germline ends. The CDR3 has 14 amino acids. Germline V gene sequence: CDR1 SGDLS, CDR2 YYNGEE. The CDR3 coding sequence is TGTGCCAGCAGCGTAGGGGGGCGTAATGAAAAACTGTTTTTT. Encoded protein: CASSVGGRNEKLFF.

A few counts support this clone. The chain couples TRBV4-2 to TRBJ2-7, with TRBD2 as a possible D gene (5 bases). The CDR3 extends over 16 amino acids. V was clipped by 2 bases and J by 5 bases, with 19 bases between them. CDR1 LGHNA and CDR2 YNFKEQ come from the germline V gene. In nucleotides, the CDR3 is TGTGCCAGCAGCCAATCGGTACCTCCGGAGGCGGACGAGCAGTACTTC. This translates into CASSQSVPPEADEQYF.

This clone was found a few times. V usage is TRBV10-3 and J usage is TRBJ1-2, with a tentative D call TRBD1 (5 bases). The CDR3 totals 13 residues. CDR1 and CDR2 from the germline V gene are ENHRY and SYGVKD. The V and J ends lost 4 bases and 7 bases respectively, with 13 bases between them. The CDR3 nucleotides are TGTGCCATCAGTGGAACAGGTCACCGTGGCTACACCTTC. It codes for CAISGTGHRGYTF.

The rearrangement uses TRBV6-6 and TRBJ2-1, with D perhaps matching TRBD2 (5 bases). Germline-derived CDR1 and CDR2 are MNHNY and SVGAGI (reference sequence). Deletions cut 2 bases from V and 8 bases from J, with 16 bases between. The CDR3 loop spans 15 amino acids. CDR3 nucleotides: TGTGCCAGCAGTTACCAAAGCGGAAGTGAGTATGAGCAGTTCTTC. The encoded protein is CASSYQSGSEYEQFF.

The chain uses TRBV2 and TRBJ1-2; 8 positions agree with TRBD1. This CDR3 region has 15 residues. Germline trimming cut 6 bases from V and 4 bases from J; bases unmatched to any gene: 10. Germline CDR1 is SNHLY and CDR2 is FYNNEI. CDR3 coding DNA: TGTGCCAGCAGAGGGCGGACAGGGCTAGGCTATGGCTACACCTTC. Translating gives CASRGRTGLGYGYTF.

Regarding this clone: At one end, the junction sequence differs from germline, possibly due to a read error. This chain connects TRBV11-2 to TRBJ2-1, with TRBD2 identical over 11 bases. This CDR3 is built from 16 residues. CDR1 is SGHAT, CDR2 FQNNGV, per germline. The CDR3 sequence: CASRLAGGQFYNEQFF. CDR3 bases: TGTGCCAGCAGGTTAGCGGGAGGGCAATTCTACAATGAGCAGTTCTTC.

This rearrangement joins TRBV5-4 to TRBJ2-2; 10 bases are shared with TRBD1. This CDR3 spans 14 amino acids. The junction had 5 bases not matched to a gene; V was cut back by 4 bases and J by 8 bases. The germline V gene encodes CDR1 SGHNT and CDR2 YYREEE (reference sequence). The CDR3 DNA sequence: TGTGCCAGCAGCAAGGACAGGGGGGGTGGGGAGCTGTTTTTT. Its translation: CASSKDRGGGELFF.

This clone has a single count. This chain joins TRBV6-5 and TRBJ2-7; TRBD1 is a possible D gene (6 bases). The V end lost 6 bases, the J end lost 2 bases, and 14 bases lay between the germline ends. Germline assignment: CDR1 MNHEY and CDR2 SVGAGI. The CDR3 extends over 14 amino acids. In DNA, the CDR3 is TGTGCCAGCAGGACAGGATTTTTTACCTACGAGCAGTACTTC. It translates to CASRTGFFTYEQYF.

The chain links TRBV21-1 to TRBJ1-6; the table calls TRBD1, which could not be checked here. TRBV21-1 is a known pseudogene. The CDR3 loop spans 21 amino acids. The DNA of the CDR3 is TGTGCCAGCAGCACCCCCAAGGGGGACGGTATCGGTTGGTCCTATAATTCACCCCTCCACTTT. Translating it yields CASSTPKGDGIGWSYNSPLHF.

This clone appeared a single time. V is TRBV15 and J is TRBJ1-6; 7 bases line up with TRBD1. The V segment lost 1 base and the J segment 9 bases; nucleotides outside the gene matches: 3. This CDR3 region has 14 residues. Germline V gene lookup returns CDR1 LNHNV and CDR2 YYDKDF (reference sequence). CDR3 nucleotide sequence: TGTGCCACCAGCAGAGGACAGGGAGTTTCACCCCTCCACTTT. Translating it yields CATSRGQGVSPLHF.

The chain employs TRBV6-4 and TRBJ1-1, with 7 bases lining up with TRBD1. CDR1 and CDR2 from the germline V gene are MRHNA and SNTAGT. The CDR3 consists of 15 residues. Trimming cost V 4 bases and J 4 bases; bases outside gene matches: 9. The CDR3 is CASSGITGQTTEAFF. The DNA of the CDR3 is TGTGCCAGCAGTGGAATAACGGGACAGACCACTGAAGCTTTCTTT.

Concerning this clone itself: The junction differs from germline at one of its ends, possibly a read error. The CDR3 reads CASSMIDSSEQYF. The DNA for the CDR3 is TGTGCCAGCAGTATGATTGACTCCTCCGAGCAGTACTTC. This chain joins TRBV6-5 and TRBJ2-7, with D unresolved. The CDR3 is 13 amino acids. Germline loops: CDR1 MNHEY, CDR2 SVGAGI.

The gene calls are TRBV10-3 and TRBJ2-5, with D possibly matching TRBD2 (5 bases). Trimming stripped 10 bases from V and 6 bases from J, with 12 bases between. CDR3 length: 11 amino acids. Germline values: CDR1 ENHRY, CDR2 SYGVKD. The CDR3 protein is CASRDGQTQYF. As DNA, the CDR3 is TGTGCCAGCCGGGATGGACAGACCCAGTACTTC.

This chain connects TRBV27 to TRBJ2-7, with D hard to call. Germline V gene lookup returns CDR1 MNHEY and CDR2 SMNVEV (reference sequence). This CDR3 spans 14 amino acids. V lost 1 base and J lost 4, with 11 bases in between. CDR3 loop: CASSLWASAYEQYF. CDR3 bases: TGTGCCAGCAGTTTATGGGCTTCTGCGTACGAGCAGTACTTC.

The rearrangement uses TRBV19 and TRBJ2-7; D is undetermined. V dropped 5 bases and J dropped 2 bases, with 10 bases sitting between them. Germline V gene lookup returns CDR1 LNHDA and CDR2 SQIVND (reference sequence). CDR3 length: 13 residues. Here the CDR3 reads CASSFSHTYEQYF. The CDR3 region has the DNA TGTGCCAGTAGTTTCTCTCACACCTACGAGCAGTACTTC.

The chain uses TRBV19 and TRBJ2-1, with 11 nucleotides matching TRBD2. The germline V gene encodes CDR1 LNHDA and CDR2 SQIVND (reference sequence). The ends lost 4 bases at V and 5 bases at J; junction bases unmatched: 4. The CDR3 consists of 15 residues. This CDR3 is CASSTGLADNNEQFF. CDR3 bases: TGTGCCAGTAGTACGGGACTAGCGGACAACAATGAGCAGTTCTTC.

The chain recombines TRBV6-1 with TRBJ2-3; D may be TRBD2 (6 bases). This CDR3 has 15 amino acids. With 0 bases removed from V and 3 bases from J, the gap between germline ends came to 10 bases. Germline V CDR1 and CDR2: MNHNS, SASEGT. As DNA, the CDR3 is TGTGCCAGCAGTGAAGCGATGGGGGGTACAGATACGCAGTATTTT. Translating gives CASSEAMGGTDTQYF.

The rearrangement joins TRBV27 to TRBJ1-4; D might be TRBD1 (6 bases). Trimming took 5 bases from V and 5 from J, leaving 30 bases between them. The CDR3 has 20 residues. Germline V gene lookup returns CDR1 MNHEY and CDR2 SMNVEV (reference sequence). For the CDR3, the DNA is TGTGCCAGCAGTCCCTCCGGTGGGGGGGGGCTGCCCTGCGGGAATGAAAAACTGTTTTTT. Translated: CASSPSGGGGLPCGNEKLFF.

The chain uses TRBV19 and TRBJ1-5; D is perhaps TRBD1 (5 bases). Germline V gene sequence: CDR1 LNHDA, CDR2 SQIVND (reference sequence). V shed 7 bases and J shed 3 bases, with 16 bases lying between them. The CDR3 consists of 15 residues. CDR3 region: CASKEGAALNQPQHF. As DNA, the CDR3 is TGTGCCAGTAAGGAAGGGGCCGCACTCAATCAGCCCCAGCATTTT.

V usage is TRBV28 and J usage is TRBJ1-1, with unresolved D. The germline V and J ends were trimmed by 6 bases and 4 bases, with 15 bases remaining between them. The germline V gene encodes CDR1 MDHEN and CDR2 SYDVKM. The CDR3 length is 14 residues. The CDR3 bases are TGTGCCAGCAGGATACCCCTTTCGAGCACTGAAGCTTTCTTT. Its protein is CASRIPLSSTEAFF.

The chain uses TRBV6-1 and TRBJ2-5; 9 positions agree with TRBD1. Trimming cost V 4 bases and J 4 bases; bases outside gene matches: 10. CDR1 and CDR2 (germline): MNHNS, SASEGT. The CDR3 length is 16 residues. The CDR3 region is CASSAPGTGKRETQYF. In DNA form, the CDR3 reads TGTGCCAGCAGTGCCCCCGGGACAGGGAAGCGAGAGACCCAGTACTTC.

The genes are TRBV14 and TRBJ2-1; tentative D call: TRBD2 (5 bases). Germline V CDR1 and CDR2: SGHDN, FVKESK. Trimming pared 1 base from V and 0 bases from J, leaving 22 bases between. This CDR3 has 20 amino acids. The CDR3 region has the DNA TGTGCCAGCAGCCAAGCTCGGGCCTGGCTCTCTGCGGGCTCCTACAATGAGCAGTTCTTC. Encoded protein: CASSQARAWLSAGSYNEQFF.

This chain links TRBV5-1 with TRBJ2-1, with D perhaps TRBD1 (6 bases). Germline CDR1 and CDR2: SGHRS and YFSETQ. The CDR3 has 13 amino acids. V was pared by 2 bases and J by 9 bases, with 12 bases between. The DNA of the CDR3 is TGCGCCAGCAGCTTAGCGGTACAGGGTGAGCAGTTCTTC. It yields the protein CASSLAVQGEQFF.

The chain combines TRBV5-1 with TRBJ1-1; 7 nucleotides match TRBD1. CDR1 and CDR2 from the germline V gene are SGHRS and YFSETQ. The CDR3 is 15 amino acids. With V trimmed by 0 bases and J by 5 bases, 7 bases remained unmatched. The CDR3 region has the DNA TGCGCCAGCAGCTTGGGGTTGACAGGGAAAACTGAAGCTTTCTTT. This codes for CASSLGLTGKTEAFF.

V is TRBV6-5 and J is TRBJ1-2; weak D call: TRBD1 (5 bases). V was pared by 0 bases and J by 7 bases, with 18 bases between. This CDR3 region has 16 residues. Per germline, CDR1 MNHEY and CDR2 SVGAGI. CDR3 residues: CASSYSFRQKTSGYTF. The CDR3 DNA reads as TGTGCCAGCAGTTACTCGTTCCGACAGAAAACAAGTGGCTACACCTTC.

The chain joins TRBV19 to TRBJ2-3; D remains unclear. The CDR3 consists of 13 residues. Germline CDR1 reads LNHDA; CDR2 reads SQIVND (reference sequence). V lost 5 bases and J lost 2, with 8 bases in between. The CDR3 is CASSWQFTDTQYF. The CDR3 DNA follows: TGTGCCAGTAGTTGGCAGTTCACAGATACGCAGTATTTT.

The rearrangement joins TRBV5-6 to TRBJ1-2; D gene unclear. Trimming took 5 bases from V and 4 from J, leaving 18 bases between them. Looked up from germline, CDR1 is SGHDT and CDR2 is YYEEEE. The CDR3 consists of 15 residues. CDR3 sequence (DNA): TGTGCCAGCAGATTGACGGCGGGAGGGTCCTATGGCTACACCTTC. Its protein is CASRLTAGGSYGYTF. The whole variable domain, remainder taken from reference TRBV5-6 and TRBJ1-2, is DAGVTQSPTHLIKTRGQQVTLRCSPKSGHDTVSWYQQALGQGPQFIFQYYEEEERQRGNFPDRFSGHQFPNYSSELNVNALLLGDSALYLCASRLTAGGSYGYTFGSGTRLTVV.

In this sample, this clone turned up once. The chain employs TRBV7-8 and TRBJ1-2; D remains unclear. This CDR3 has 13 amino acids. Trimming shortened V by 2 bases and J by 8 bases, and 12 bases separated the two germline ends. Germline V gives CDR1 SGHVS, CDR2 FQNEAQ. CDR3 sequence reads: CASSLMRASGYTF. The CDR3 DNA reads TGTGCCAGCAGCTTAATGAGGGCGTCCGGCTACACCTTC.